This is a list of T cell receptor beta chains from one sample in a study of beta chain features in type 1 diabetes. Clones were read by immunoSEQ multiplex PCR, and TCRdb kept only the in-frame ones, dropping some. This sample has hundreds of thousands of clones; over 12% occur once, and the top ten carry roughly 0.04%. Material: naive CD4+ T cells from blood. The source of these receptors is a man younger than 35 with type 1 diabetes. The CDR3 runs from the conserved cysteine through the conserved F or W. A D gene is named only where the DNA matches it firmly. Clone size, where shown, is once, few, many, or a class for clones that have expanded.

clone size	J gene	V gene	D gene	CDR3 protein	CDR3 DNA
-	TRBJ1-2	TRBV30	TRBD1	CAWSTASRTGYGYGYTF	TGTGCCTGGAGTACCGCCTCTCGGACAGGGTATGGCTATGGCTACACCTTC
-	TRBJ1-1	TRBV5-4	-	CASSGPGTRDTEAFF	TGTGCCAGCAGCGGCCCCGGGACACGGGACACTGAAGCTTTCTTT
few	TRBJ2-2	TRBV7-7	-	CASSSLNTGELFF	TGTGCTAGCAGCTCCTTGAACACCGGGGAGCTGTTTTTT
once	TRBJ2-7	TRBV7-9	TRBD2	CASSLLIAGESYEQYF	TGTGCCAGCAGCCTCCTAATAGCGGGAGAGTCCTACGAGCAGTACTTC
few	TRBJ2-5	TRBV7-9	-	CASSLLDGETQYF	TGTGCCAGCAGCTTACTCGACGGAGAGACCCAGTACTTC
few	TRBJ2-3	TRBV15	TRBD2	CATRERGSRGTDTQYF	TGTGCCACCAGGGAGCGGGGCTCGAGGGGCACAGATACGCAGTATTTT
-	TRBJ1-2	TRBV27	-	CASSLFRSAWDYGYTF	TGTGCCAGCAGTTTATTTAGATCAGCCTGGGACTATGGCTACACCTTC
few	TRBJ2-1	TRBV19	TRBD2	CASSIVAGDHNEQFF	TGTGCCAGTAGTATAGTAGCGGGAGATCACAATGAGCAGTTCTTC
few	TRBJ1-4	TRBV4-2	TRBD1	CASSHPTGGGNEKLFF	TGTGCCAGCAGCCATCCGACAGGGGGAGGAAATGAAAAACTGTTTTTT
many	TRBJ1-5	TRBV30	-	CAWRGPGQPQHF	TGTGCCTGGAGAGGGCCGGGGCAGCCCCAGCATTTT
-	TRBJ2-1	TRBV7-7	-	CASSLGNSYNEQFF	TGTGCTAGCAGCTTAGGCAACAGCTACAATGAGCAGTTCTTC
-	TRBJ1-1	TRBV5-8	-	CASSRGRSNTEAFF	TGTGCCAGCAGCCGGGGGCGATCGAACACTGAAGCTTTCTTT
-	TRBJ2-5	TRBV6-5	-	CASRRSRETQYF	TGTGCCAGCAGGAGATCCCGAGAGACCCAGTACTTC
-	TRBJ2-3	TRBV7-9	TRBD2	CASSLSRLAGPSTDTQYF	TGTGCCAGCAGCTTAAGCCGACTAGCGGGGCCTAGCACAGATACGCAGTATTTT
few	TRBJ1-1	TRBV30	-	CAWTAIRGGTEAFF	TGTGCCTGGACCGCGATCAGGGGAGGCACTGAAGCTTTCTTT
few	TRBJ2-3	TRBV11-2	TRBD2	CASSLWSSGNTDTQYF	TGTGCCAGCAGCTTATGGTCCAGCGGGAACACAGATACGCAGTATTTT
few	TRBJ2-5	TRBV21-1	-	CASSKGGTGDQETQYF	TGTGCCAGCAGCAAAGGTGGGACAGGGGACCAAGAGACCCAGTACTTC
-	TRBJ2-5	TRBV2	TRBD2	CASREPTSGRETQYF	TGTGCCAGCAGGGAACCGACTAGCGGGAGAGAGACCCAGTACTTC
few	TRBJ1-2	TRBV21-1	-	CASKTQRPNYGYTF	TGTGCCAGCAAGACCCAGAGACCTAACTATGGCTACACCTTC
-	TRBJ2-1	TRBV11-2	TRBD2	CASSSWAGVPNEQFF	TGTGCCAGCAGCTCATGGGCGGGGGTACCCAATGAGCAGTTCTTC
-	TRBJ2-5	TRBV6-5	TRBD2	CASRILAGGETQYF	TGTGCCAGCAGGATACTAGCGGGAGGAGAGACCCAGTACTTC
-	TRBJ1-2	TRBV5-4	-	CASSRGNGQDFYGYTF	TGTGCCAGCAGCCGGGGGAACGGACAAGACTTCTATGGCTACACCTTC
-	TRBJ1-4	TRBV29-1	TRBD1	CSVGIAGTGLEKLFF	TGCAGCGTGGGGATTGCCGGGACAGGGCTTGAAAAACTGTTTTTT
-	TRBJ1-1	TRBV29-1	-	CSASPWNTEAFF	TGCAGCGCTTCCCCATGGAACACTGAAGCTTTCTTT
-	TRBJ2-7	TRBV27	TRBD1	CASSPGTGNSYEQYF	TGTGCCAGCAGTCCGGGGACAGGGAACTCCTACGAGCAGTACTTC
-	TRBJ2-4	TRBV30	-	CAWSVRGVEKNIQYF	TGTGCCTGGAGTGTACGAGGGGTTGAGAAAAACATTCAGTACTTC
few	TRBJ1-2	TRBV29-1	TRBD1	CSVEAAGTGTYGYTF	TGCAGCGTTGAAGCCGCCGGGACAGGGACATATGGCTACACCTTC
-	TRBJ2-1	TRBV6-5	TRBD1	CASSYSWTGPNEQFF	TGTGCCAGCAGTTACTCCTGGACAGGCCCCAATGAGCAGTTCTTC
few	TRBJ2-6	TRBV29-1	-	CSVAGSGANVLTF	TGCAGCGTTGCGGGATCTGGGGCCAACGTCCTGACTTTC
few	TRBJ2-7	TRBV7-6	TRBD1	CASSQPGQGFEQYF	TGTGCCAGCAGCCAACCGGGACAGGGGTTCGAGCAGTACTTC
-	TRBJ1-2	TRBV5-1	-	CASSLATGNNYGYTF	TGCGCCAGCAGCTTGGCAACAGGGAATAACTATGGCTACACCTTC
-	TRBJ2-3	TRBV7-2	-	CASTYTYADTQYF	TGTGCCAGCACCTACACCTACGCAGATACGCAGTATTTT
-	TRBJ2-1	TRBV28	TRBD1	CASSSTGTVGPYNEQFF	TGTGCCAGCAGTTCAACCGGGACAGTTGGCCCCTACAATGAGCAGTTCTTC
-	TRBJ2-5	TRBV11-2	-	CASSFSAGGTQYF	TGTGCCAGCAGCTTCTCGGCAGGAGGGACCCAGTACTTC
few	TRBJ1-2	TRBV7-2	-	CASSLAGNYGYTF	TGTGCCAGCAGCTTAGCCGGGAACTATGGCTACACCTTC
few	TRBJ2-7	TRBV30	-	CAWEGGRSFPLRQYF	TGTGCCTGGGAAGGCGGCAGGAGCTTCCCCCTTCGCCAGTACTTC
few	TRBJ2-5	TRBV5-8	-	CASSPRGGFQETQYF	TGTGCCAGCAGCCCGCGAGGGGGTTTCCAAGAGACCCAGTACTTC
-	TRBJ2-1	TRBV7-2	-	CASSPPSVFEQFF	TGTGCCAGCAGCCCCCCAAGCGTGTTTGAGCAGTTCTTC
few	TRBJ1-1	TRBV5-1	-	CASSLAENMNTEAFF	TGCGCCAGCAGCTTGGCAGAGAACATGAACACTGAAGCTTTCTTT
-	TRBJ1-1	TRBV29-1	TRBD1	CSVAGTGDTEAFF	TGCAGCGTAGCCGGGACAGGGGACACTGAAGCTTTCTTT
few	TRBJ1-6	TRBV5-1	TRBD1	CASSEIGTGDSPLHF	TGCGCCAGCAGCGAGATTGGGACAGGGGATTCACCCCTCCACTTT
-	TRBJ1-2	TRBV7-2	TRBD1	CASSPQGANYGYTF	TGTGCCAGCAGCCCCCAGGGGGCTAACTATGGCTACACCTTC
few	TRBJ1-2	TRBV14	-	CASSQDTAYGYTF	TGTGCCAGCAGCCAAGATACGGCCTATGGCTACACCTTC
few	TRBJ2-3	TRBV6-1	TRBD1	CASRETGGRDTQYF	TGTGCCAGCAGAGAGACAGGGGGCCGGGATACGCAGTATTTT
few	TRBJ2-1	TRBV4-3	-	CASSQDGPLEQFF	TGCGCCAGCAGCCAAGACGGTCCGCTTGAGCAGTTCTTC
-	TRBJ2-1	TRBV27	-	CASTTAARPKNNEQFF	TGTGCCAGCACTACCGCCGCCCGTCCAAAAAACAATGAGCAGTTCTTC
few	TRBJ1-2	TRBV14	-	CASSPGTGGYTF	TGTGCCAGCAGCCCGGGGACGGGAGGCTACACCTTC
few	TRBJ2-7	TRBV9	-	CASSASLSYEQYF	TGTGCCAGCAGCGCAAGTCTCTCCTACGAGCAGTACTTC
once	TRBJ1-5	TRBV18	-	CASSQGRSGGNQPQHF	TGTGCCAGCTCACAGGGAAGGTCAGGGGGCAATCAGCCCCAGCATTTT